This T cell receptor beta chain was recovered during a study of T cell clonality in common variable immunodeficiency. General study findings and limits: CVID subjects showed higher TCRbeta clonality than healthy controls.

The data were produced by immunoSEQ multiplex PCR, yet TCRdb's version contains in-frame clones alone and is incomplete. Singletons are absent from the sample, which has tens of thousands of clones. A few counts support this clone. Its specificity is unknown. The receptor's source is a person aged 18-70 years in good health. Sequencing used peripheral blood mononuclear cells.

The covered CDR3 bases are TGTGCCAGCAGCTTAGCGGGTGGGGGCAAGACC. Translating gives CASSLAGGGKT. The complete CDR3 protein is CASSLAGGGKTQYF. V and J are TRBV13 and TRBJ2-5; maybe TRBD1 (6 bases). The sequence runs out 3 residues before the end of the CDR3; the remainder is reconstructed from the germline J gene. The CDR3 extends over 14 amino acids. The germline gives CDR1 PRHDT, CDR2 FYEKMQ (reference sequence). V lost 1 base and J 6 bases, leaving 12 bases between the germline ends.